One sample yielded the 9 T cell receptor beta chains listed below, sequenced in a study of T cells after yellow fever vaccination (dated by TCRdb to between 2018 and 2021). Libraries were made using 5' RACE. TCRdb shows the sequencer as Illumina HiSeq 2500. Starting from the raw public reads, TCRdb applied fastp trimming at Q25, assembled clones with MiXCR and retained in-frame beta chains. All rows with the same CDR3 protein become a single entry with the most common DNA and genes. The sample records more than 95,000 distinct CDR3 sequences, approximately 7.1% of which are singletons. In total, the top ten clones hold roughly 3% of the sample. Reading the label with the study, this specimen's treatment or condition is: live attenuated yellow fever vaccine strain. The sample was CD4+ T cells sorted from PBMCs, taken approximately 47 days after the first yellow fever vaccination. All receptors derive from a man aged 18 to 29 who received the YFV17D yellow fever vaccine.

This chain uses TRBV7-2 with TRBJ1-5; D call uncertain. Per germline, CDR1 SGHTA and CDR2 FQGNSA. CDR3 length equals 14 residues. V lost 1 base and J lost 5, with 9 bases in between. The CDR3 DNA sequence: TGTGCCAGCAGCTTAGAGGGATACGATCAGCCCCAGCATTTT. This sequence encodes CASSLEGYDQPQHF.

The genes are TRBV28 and TRBJ1-1; D is possibly TRBD1 (5 bases). CDR3 length: 16 residues. Germline CDR1 is MDHEN and CDR2 is SYDVKM. The V gene lost 3 bases and the J gene lost 1 base, with 15 bases spanning the gap. The CDR3 DNA is TGTGCCAGCAGTTTGTCGGGGCAGGAGAGGAACACTGAAGCTTTCTTT. This codes for CASSLSGQERNTEAFF.

This clonotype came up many times. The chain has TRBV6-5 and TRBJ1-3; D gene unclear. Germline V gene sequence: CDR1 MNHEY, CDR2 SVGAGI. The CDR3 has 14 residues. V shed 6 bases and J shed 0 bases, with 9 bases lying between them. CDR3 loop: CASRGRSSGNTIYF. The DNA of the CDR3 is TGTGCCAGCAGAGGACGGTCCTCTGGAAACACCATATATTTT.

The sample holds many counts of this clonotype. The chain employs TRBV5-1 and TRBJ1-5, with unresolved D. The CDR3 runs to 14 residues. The germline V gene encodes CDR1 SGHRS and CDR2 YFSETQ. Trimming pared 1 base from V and 5 bases from J, leaving 10 bases between. The CDR3 region has the DNA TGCGCCAGCAGCTTGATGGGGTCGGATCAGCCCCAGCATTTT. It encodes CASSLMGSDQPQHF.

Many counts were recorded for this clonotype. This CDR3 is CASSLGGGSTGELFF. In DNA form, the CDR3 reads TGTGCCAGCAGTTTAGGTGGGGGTTCAACCGGGGAGCTGTTTTTT. This chain connects TRBV12-3 or TRBV12-4 to TRBJ2-2, with D possibly being TRBD1 or TRBD2 (5 bases each). The CDR3 extends over 15 amino acids. V dropped 1 base and J dropped 5 bases, with 11 bases sitting between them.

This clonotype showed up many times. The rearrangement joins TRBV28 to TRBJ2-1; D unresolved. Trimming cost V 5 bases and J 7 bases, with 9 bases left between them. From germline, CDR1 is MDHEN and CDR2 SYDVKM. The CDR3 contains 12 residues. The CDR3, as DNA: TGTGCCAGCAGTATCCGACGGAATGAGCAGTTCTTC. As protein: CASSIRRNEQFF.

There are many counts of this clonotype. The V gene is TRBV19, the J gene TRBJ2-1, with TRBD1 as a possible D gene (6 bases). V was cut by 7 bases and J by 4 bases, with 23 bases left in between. Per germline, CDR1 LNHDA and CDR2 SQIVND (reference sequence). This CDR3 has 17 residues. This CDR3 reads CASTSKGAGATYNEQFF. In nucleotides, the CDR3 is TGTGCCAGTACCTCAAAAGGGGCAGGGGCGACATACAATGAGCAGTTCTTC.

This clonotype was seen repeatedly, ten times or more. The J gene is TRBJ2-7, the V gene TRBV29-1, with D perhaps matching TRBD1 or TRBD2 (5 bases each). CDR1 SQVTM and CDR2 ANQGSEA come from the germline V gene. The CDR3 length is 10 residues. V was clipped by 6 bases and J by 5 bases, with 8 bases between them. The chain's CDR3 is CSVRDDEQYF. CDR3 nucleotide sequence: TGCAGCGTCAGGGACGACGAGCAGTACTTC.

The table lists this clonotype with many counts. In nucleotides, the CDR3 is TGTGCCAGCAGTTATGGGGCGTCGGGCTATGGCTACACCTTC. Translated: CASSYGASGYGYTF. This chain connects TRBV12-3 or TRBV12-4 to TRBJ1-2, with D perhaps matching TRBD1 (5 bases). The ends were cut back, 4 bases at V and 4 bases at J, with 13 bases in the middle. The CDR3 length is 14 residues.